These 18 T cell receptor beta chains were sequenced from one sample in a study of T-cell reconstitution after alpha-beta-depleted transplantation in children. Unique molecular identifiers were used to barcode this TCRbeta library. Using its own MiXCR run on the PCR reads, TCRdb lists one record per CDR3 protein. The repertoire includes some 840,000 distinct CDR3 sequences, 15% to 20% of them detected once, and around 4.5% sits in the top ten. The specimen was PBMCs, mostly from graft donor cells, collected 360 days after TCRalphabeta/CD19-depleted stem cell transplant. The receptors were sampled from a male patient between 10 and 17 years old who had a stem cell transplant for acute lymphoblastic leukemia, so the T cells may come from the graft donor.

The V gene is TRBV5-6, the J gene TRBJ2-7, with TRBD1 matching over 9 bases. The CDR3 spans 14 residues. Trimming cost V 1 base and J 4 bases; bases outside gene matches: 3. Germline V gene lookup returns CDR1 SGHDT and CDR2 YYEEEE. The CDR3 nucleotides read TGTGCCAGCAGCTTGCGGGGACAGGGATACGAGCAGTACTTC. It yields the protein CASSLRGQGYEQYF.

The table lists this clonotype with a few counts. V is TRBV20-1 and J is TRBJ2-7; no firm D call. V was cut by 1 base and J by 1 base, with 8 bases left in between. The CDR3 has 13 residues. The germline V gene encodes CDR1 DFQATT and CDR2 SNEGSKA (reference sequence). The chain's CDR3 is CSARGSKSYEQYF. The CDR3 nucleotides are TGCAGTGCTAGAGGGTCCAAATCCTACGAGCAGTACTTC.

The chain uses TRBV5-1 and TRBJ2-3; TRBD1 matches at 10 bases. CDR1 and CDR2 from the germline V gene are SGHRS and YFSETQ. The CDR3 has 17 amino acids. J lost 2 bases, V lost 4 bases, and 10 bases had no gene match. The CDR3 DNA reads TGCGCCAGCAGCCTCCGTGCGACAGGGGGCAACACAGATACGCAGTATTTT. As protein: CASSLRATGGNTDTQYF.

The CDR3 bases are TGCAGTGCGCAGGTACGGGACAGGCGATACAATGAGCAGTTCTTC. Amino acids: CSAQVRDRRYNEQFF. This chain links TRBV20-1 with TRBJ2-1; 8 nucleotides match TRBD1. CDR1 and CDR2 from the germline V gene are DFQATT and SNEGSKA (reference sequence). The CDR3 contains 15 residues. V lost 6 bases, J lost 4 bases, and 11 bases stayed unmatched.

The chain is built from TRBV27 and TRBJ1-1; the D gene is possibly TRBD1 (5 bases). In germline, CDR1 is MNHEY, CDR2 SMNVEV (reference sequence). V shed 6 bases and J shed 7 bases, with 9 bases lying between them. This CDR3 has 11 residues. CDR3 sequence reads: CASRTGVEAFF. The CDR3 region has the DNA TGTGCCAGCAGAACGGGGGTTGAAGCTTTCTTT.

The chain couples TRBV6-5 to TRBJ1-1, with a weak D call TRBD1 (5 bases). This CDR3 spans 19 amino acids. The germline CDR1 and CDR2 sequences are MNHEY and SVGAGI. The V end was cut by 3 bases, the J end by 4 bases, with 27 bases between. DNA for the CDR3: TGTGCCAGCAGTTATACGTATAAACCCCGCGGGGGGGTGGGCACTGAAGCTTTCTTT. Translating gives CASSYTYKPRGGVGTEAFF.

This clonotype was detected ten times or more. CDR3 sequence reads: CASSQEPGHRTTDTQYF. In DNA form, the CDR3 reads TGTGCCAGCAGCCAGGAACCGGGCCATCGAACCACAGATACGCAGTATTTT. The rearrangement links TRBV7-2 to TRBJ2-3, with D uncertain. CDR1 and CDR2 (germline): SGHTA, FQGNSA. This CDR3 is built from 17 residues. V was shortened by 5 bases and J by 2 bases, with 20 bases between the two germline ends.

The chain is built from TRBV7-3 and TRBJ1-1; no definite D call. Germline CDR1 is SGHTA and CDR2 is FQGTGA. This CDR3 region has 14 residues. V was cut by 9 bases and J by 1 base, with 15 bases left in between. The CDR3 sequence is CASRVGGANTEAFF. The CDR3 DNA follows: TGTGCCAGTCGGGTTGGCGGTGCGAACACTGAAGCTTTCTTT.

This clonotype was seen a handful of times. The V and J genes are TRBV29-1 and TRBJ2-1, with 14 bases lining up with TRBD2. Trimming cost V 6 bases and J 7 bases; bases outside gene matches: 11. CDR3 size: 16 residues. Germline CDR1 SQVTM, CDR2 ANQGSEA. The DNA of the CDR3 is TGCAGCGTGGACGGGACTAGCGGGAGCCTAATTAATGAGCAGTTCTTC. It codes for CSVDGTSGSLINEQFF.

V gene TRBV20-1 combines with J gene TRBJ2-7, with TRBD2 matching 10 bases. Unmatched junction bases numbered 13, after V lost 6 bases and J lost 5 bases. This CDR3 region has 15 residues. Germline-derived CDR1 and CDR2 are DFQATT and SNEGSKA (reference sequence). The CDR3 bases are TGCAGTGCCTCCACTGGGCTAGCGGGAGCACACGAGCAGTACTTC. It specifies CSASTGLAGAHEQYF.

This clonotype was observed a handful of times. One junction end does not reproduce the germline sequence, and a read error may be involved. The chain couples TRBV18 to TRBJ1-1; D might be TRBD1 (5 bases). CDR1 KGHSH and CDR2 LQKENI come from the germline V gene. The CDR3 consists of 13 residues. CDR3 loop: CASSPGQVQPFCF. The CDR3 nucleotides are TGTGCCAGCTCGCCGGGGCAGGTCCAGCCCTTTTGCTTT.

The rearrangement joins TRBV6-1 to TRBJ2-3, with D perhaps assigned TRBD1 or TRBD2 (5 bases each). V lost 10 bases, J lost 0 bases, and 17 bases lay in between. Germline CDR1 and CDR2: MNHNS and SASEGT. The CDR3 extends over 15 amino acids. The CDR3 region is CATNRGRISTDTQYF. The DNA of the CDR3 is TGTGCCACAAACCGGGGACGGATAAGCACAGATACGCAGTATTTT.

The table lists this clonotype with a few counts. The chain is built from TRBV5-1 and TRBJ2-7; D unresolved. CDR1 SGHRS and CDR2 YFSETQ come from the germline V gene. This CDR3 has 14 residues. Trimming left V 0 bases short and J 4 bases short, with 11 bases between. CDR3 sequence (DNA): TGCGCCAGCAGCTTGGGCGACTGGGTATACGAGCAGTACTTC. Protein product: CASSLGDWVYEQYF.

In its sample, this clonotype was seen a few times. CDR3 sequence reads: CAGRTGFYQPQHF. The CDR3 DNA reads TGTGCCGGACGGACAGGGTTTTATCAGCCCCAGCATTTT. This sequence joins TRBV6-1 and TRBJ1-5, with 8 bases identical to TRBD1. The V gene end was trimmed by 11 bases and the J gene end by 5 bases; junction bases not matched to a gene: 8. CDR3 length: 13 residues. CDR1 MNHNS and CDR2 SASEGT come from the germline V gene.

This clonotype was counted between two and nine times. CDR3 sequence reads: CASSGGHEQFF. CDR3 DNA sequence: TGTGCCAGCAGCGGGGGCCATGAGCAGTTCTTC. The chain employs TRBV9 and TRBJ2-1, with TRBD1 as a possible D gene (5 bases). V lost 3 bases, J lost 8 bases, and 6 bases lay in between. Germline lookup yields CDR1 SGDLS and CDR2 YYNGEE. The CDR3 extends over 11 amino acids. Variable domain in full (rest from reference TRBV9 and TRBJ2-1): DSGVTQTPKHLITATGQRVTLRCSPRSGDLSVYWYQQSLDQGLQFLIQYYNGEERAKGNILERFSAQQFPDLHSELNLSSLELGDSALYFCASSGGHEQFFGPGTRLTVL.

There are many counts of this clonotype. J is TRBJ2-3 and V is TRBV15, with 7 nucleotides matching TRBD1. This CDR3 contains 13 residues. Germline V CDR1 and CDR2: LNHNV, YYDKDF (reference sequence). V lost 0 bases to trimming and J lost 11 bases; unmatched junction nucleotides: 5. CDR3 coding DNA: TGTGCCACCAGCAGAGAAGACAGGGAGATGCAGTATTTT. It encodes CATSREDREMQYF.

This clonotype was seen only a few times. The CDR3 nucleotides are TGTGCCAGCAGCTTGCGGAGCCTTTTGGAGCAGTACTTC. Amino acids: CASSLRSLLEQYF. The genes are TRBV12-3 or TRBV12-4 and TRBJ2-7; no firm D call. The CDR3 extends over 13 amino acids. Trimming pared 6 bases from V and 7 bases from J, leaving 16 bases between.

This clonotype was observed a few times. The chain recombines TRBV18 with TRBJ2-7; TRBD2 agrees at 13 bases. The CDR3 length is 16 residues. With V trimmed by 3 bases and J by 4 bases, 6 bases remained unmatched. The germline CDR1 and CDR2 sequences are KGHSH and LQKENI. The CDR3 reads CASSPLGTSGDYEQYF. CDR3 DNA: TGTGCCAGCTCACCCCTGGGGACTAGCGGGGATTACGAGCAGTACTTC. Full variable domain (rest looked up from reference TRBV18 and TRBJ2-7): NAGVMQNPRHLVRRRGQEARLRCSPMKGHSHVYWYRQLPEEGLKFMVYLQKENIIDESGMPKERFSAEFPKEGPSILRIQQVVRGDSAAYFCASSPLGTSGDYEQYFGPGTRLTVT.